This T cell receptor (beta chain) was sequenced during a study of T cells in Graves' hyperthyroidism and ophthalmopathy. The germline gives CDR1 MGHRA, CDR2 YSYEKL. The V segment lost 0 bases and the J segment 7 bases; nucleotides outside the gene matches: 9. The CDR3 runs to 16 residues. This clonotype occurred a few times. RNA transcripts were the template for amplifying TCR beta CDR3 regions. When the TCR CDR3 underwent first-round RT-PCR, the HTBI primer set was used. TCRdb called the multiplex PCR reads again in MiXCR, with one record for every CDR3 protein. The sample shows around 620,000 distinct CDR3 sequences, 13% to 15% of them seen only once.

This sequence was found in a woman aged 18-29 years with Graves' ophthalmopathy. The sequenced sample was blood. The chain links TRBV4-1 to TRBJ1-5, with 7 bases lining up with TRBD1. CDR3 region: CASSQDRRTGSQPQHF. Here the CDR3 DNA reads TGCGCCAGCAGCCAAGATAGACGGACAGGCTCGCAGCCCCAGCATTTT.